A single sample is the source of the 12 T cell receptor beta chains below, sequenced in a study of cytomegalovirus exposure and HLA in healthy donors (dated by TCRdb to the late 2010s). Library preparation used the immunoSEQ multiplex PCR assay. This is the immuneACCESS table as TCRdb keeps it, with only in-frame sequences that have V and J called. A part of the clones is gone; compared with another copy, unresolved V genes explain less than half, and the rest is unexplained. Here the sample has around 70,000 clones; around 94% occur a single time. The ten largest clones take up 1.5% to 1.7% of the sample. The material sequenced was PBMCs. The receptor source for this set is a man in his late teens or twenties in good health and CMV-seropositive.

The J gene is TRBJ2-2, the V gene TRBV2; TRBD2 aligns across 7 bases. The V gene end was trimmed by 7 bases and the J gene end by 5 bases; junction bases not matched to a gene: 7. The CDR3 is 14 residues long. Germline V gene data show CDR1 as SNHLY and CDR2 as FYNNEI. The CDR3 here is CASTREDRTGELFF. In DNA form, the CDR3 reads TGTGCCAGCACTCGGGAGGATAGGACCGGGGAGCTGTTTTTT. The full variable domain, completed using reference TRBV2 and TRBJ2-2, is EPEVTQTPSHQVTQMGQEVILRCVPISNHLYFYWYRQILGQKVEFLVSFYNNEISEKSEIFDDQFSVERPDGSNFTLKIRSTKLEDSAMYFCASTREDRTGELFFGEGSRLTVL.

This rearrangement joins TRBV7-3 to TRBJ2-6; D is perhaps TRBD1 (5 bases). Trimming took off 3 bases at V and 2 bases at J, with 17 bases between the two ends. Germline V CDR1 and CDR2: SGHTA, FQGTGA. The CDR3 contains 18 residues. The CDR3 nucleotides are TGTGCCAGCAGCTTTCCCCTCATTGGGGCTACTGGGGCCAACGTCCTGACTTTC. Its protein product is CASSFPLIGATGANVLTF.

The J gene is TRBJ2-7, the V gene TRBV5-1, with 8 bases lining up with TRBD1. The CDR3 totals 12 residues. Germline V gene data show CDR1 as SGHRS and CDR2 as YFSETQ. Trimming cost V 7 bases and J 2 bases; bases outside gene matches: 2. This CDR3 is CASGTGTYEQYF. CDR3 DNA sequence: TGCGCCAGCGGGACAGGCACCTACGAGCAGTACTTC. The complete variable domain, with remaining parts taken from reference TRBV5-1 and TRBJ2-7, reads KAGVTQTPRYLIKTRGQQVTLSCSPISGHRSVSWYQQTPGQGLQFLFEYFSETQRNKGNFPGRFSGRQFSNSRSEMNVSTLELGDSALYLCASGTGTYEQYFGPGTRLTVT.

The rearrangement uses TRBV9 and TRBJ1-2; D is perhaps TRBD1 (5 bases). The CDR3 extends over 13 amino acids. In germline, CDR1 is SGDLS, CDR2 YYNGEE. The V and J ends lost 0 bases and 8 bases respectively, with 11 bases between them. The CDR3 protein is CASSVDQGWGYTF. The CDR3 DNA follows: TGTGCCAGCAGCGTAGATCAGGGTTGGGGCTACACCTTC.

J is TRBJ2-1 and V is TRBV9, with a possible D match to TRBD2 (5 bases). This CDR3 contains 12 residues. Germline-derived CDR1 and CDR2 are SGDLS and YYNGEE. The V end lost 0 bases, the J end lost 10 bases, and 8 bases lay between the germline ends. The CDR3 reads CASSVEGEEQFF. DNA for the CDR3: TGTGCCAGCAGCGTAGAGGGAGAGGAGCAGTTCTTC.

The V call is TRBV14, the J call TRBJ2-3, with 7 bases aligning to TRBD2. With V trimmed by 3 bases and J by 0 bases, 9 bases remained unmatched. From germline, CDR1 is SGHDN and CDR2 FVKESK. The CDR3 has 17 amino acids. The DNA for the CDR3 is TGTGCCAGCAGCCATCTCCACGGGAGGAACAGCACAGATACGCAGTATTTT. Translated, it gives CASSHLHGRNSTDTQYF.

V and J are TRBV29-1 and TRBJ2-3; 8 positions match TRBD2. Looked up from germline, CDR1 is SQVTM and CDR2 is ANQGSEA. V lost 7 bases to trimming and J lost 0 bases; unmatched junction nucleotides: 6. This CDR3 region has 14 residues. In nucleotides, the CDR3 is TGCAGCGCCTGTAGCGGGACGAGCACAGATACGCAGTATTTT. Its protein product is CSACSGTSTDTQYF.

The rearrangement joins TRBV5-1 to TRBJ2-7; 11 nucleotides agree with TRBD2. After removal of 3 bases from V and 4 bases from J, the junction contained 6 bases not matched to a gene. Germline V gene data show CDR1 as SGHRS and CDR2 as YFSETQ. The CDR3 extends over 15 amino acids. The CDR3 sequence is CASSSLAGVEYEQYF. The CDR3, as DNA: TGCGCCAGCAGCTCACTAGCGGGAGTGGAGTACGAGCAGTACTTC.

DNA for the CDR3: TGCGCCAGCAGCCGGTGGACTAGCGGGAGCAATGAGCAGTTCTTC. It codes for CASSRWTSGSNEQFF. The chain couples TRBV5-1 to TRBJ2-1, with 13 positions matching TRBD2. V was pared by 4 bases and J by 6 bases, with 4 bases of the junction left unmatched. This CDR3 contains 15 residues. The germline V gene encodes CDR1 SGHRS and CDR2 YFSETQ.

J is TRBJ1-2 and V is TRBV6-4; a weak D match, TRBD1 (5 bases). Deletions cut 5 bases from V and 0 bases from J, with 10 bases between. CDR1 is MRHNA, CDR2 SNTAGT, per germline. There are 14 residues in the CDR3. The DNA of the CDR3 is TGTGCCAGCAGTCCGGGGGGTACTAACTATGGCTACACCTTC. Amino acids: CASSPGGTNYGYTF.

The rearrangement uses TRBV28 and TRBJ1-1; D is uncertain. This CDR3 is 16 amino acids long. V gave up 3 bases and J gave up 0 bases, with 14 bases separating them. Germline CDR1 is MDHEN and CDR2 is SYDVKM. CDR3 DNA sequence: TGTGCCAGCAGTTTGGTGGAGGGCGACGTGAACACTGAAGCTTTCTTT. Translating it yields CASSLVEGDVNTEAFF.

The chain carries TRBV11-2 and TRBJ1-5, with D possibly matching TRBD1 (5 bases). The CDR3 runs to 15 residues. V lost 5 bases and J lost 0, with 11 bases in between. The germline CDR1 and CDR2 sequences are SGHAT and FQNNGV. The CDR3 nucleotides read TGTGCCAGCAGCGTGACGACAGCTAGCAATCAGCCCCAGCATTTT. Translating gives CASSVTTASNQPQHF.